These T cell receptor beta chains were read from a single sample in a study of graft-versus-host responses after intestinal transplantation. Their target antigens are unknown. Sequencing was performed with immunoSEQ multiplex PCR; in TCRdb, only in-frame clones are kept and a portion is missing. This table holds 100,000 to 120,000 clones, 80% to 95% found once. Here the sequenced sample was unstimulated CD8+ T cells sorted from spleen or lymph node cells, taken before intestinal transplant. The receptors were gathered from a human donor who received an intestinal transplant. Both conserved end residues are trimmed from each CDR3. Fields, in order: V gene, J gene, CDR3 protein.

>TRBV23-1|TRBJ2-1
ASSHSPGGNEQF
>TRBV27|TRBJ1-2
ASRPIERSYGYT
>TRBV29-1|TRBJ1-1
SVAGGTGTPEAF
>TRBV6-5|TRBJ2-5
ASSFSGSYETQY
>TRBV9|TRBJ1-1
ASSVGYRENTEAF
>TRBV7-3|TRBJ2-1
ASSVGGHEQF
>TRBV27|TRBJ2-7
ASSLSVVGAEQY
>TRBV19|TRBJ2-7
ASLSEGGEQY
>TRBV28|TRBJ2-2
ASSGRTGVSTGELF
>TRBV27|TRBJ2-7
ASSLWAGVRSEQY
>TRBV21-1|TRBJ2-5
ASSREDGTVEETQY
>TRBV19|TRBJ2-1
ASNEDSYNEQF
>TRBV11-2|TRBJ2-1
ASSSPRPENEQF
>TRBV19|TRBJ2-2
ASGPGGNTGELF
>TRBV2|TRBJ2-7
ASRGTSTYEQY
>TRBV6-5|TRBJ2-1
ASRLRGSSYNEQF
>TRBV28|TRBJ1-2
ASITGSGLYT
>TRBV27|TRBJ1-4
ASSRKQEGRMNEKLF
>TRBV25-1|TRBJ1-1
ASSEFWQMNTEAF
>TRBV10-1|TRBJ1-1
ASSESGIMSTEAF
>TRBV2|TRBJ1-1
ASRDRGRLQEAF
>TRBV9|TRBJ2-1
ASSVAAGGGYNEQF
>TRBV7-6|TRBJ1-1
ASRGKNTEAF
>TRBV12-2|TRBJ1-2
ASRLGQGDGYT
>TRBV27|TRBJ2-3
ASRARGSGSTDTQY
>TRBV4-2|TRBJ2-7
ASSIGLAGEGGYEQY
>TRBV11-1|TRBJ2-2
ASTSGRNTGELF
>TRBV28|TRBJ2-5
ASSLGFAAGEETQY
>TRBV6-5|TRBJ1-1
ASKTGGTEAF
>TRBV5-1|TRBJ2-7
ASSRDGGYEQY
>TRBV2|TRBJ2-7
ASSDRTLSVYEQY
>TRBV9|TRBJ2-3
ASSRGGGASTDTQY
>TRBV7-3|TRBJ1-1
ASSLGQQNTEAF
>TRBV5-1|TRBJ2-3
ASSLAGLAGGPSDTQY
>TRBV7-9|TRBJ2-7
ASSALPSYEQY
>TRBV27|TRBJ1-1
ASSFSLAGEAF
>TRBV14|TRBJ2-1
ASSEDSLGPF
>TRBV5-6|TRBJ2-7
ASSLRPLGVEQY
>TRBV2|TRBJ2-7
ASRGTSGTFSYEQY
>TRBV2|TRBJ2-1
ASSEWRGGHSSDEQF
>TRBV7-9|TRBJ2-1
ASSLQAGGDNEQF
>TRBV28|TRBJ1-4
ASSLRDNEKLF
>TRBV11-2|TRBJ1-1
ASSLGPSTEAF
>TRBV7-9|TRBJ1-1
ASSPISRGGYTEAF
>TRBV11-2|TRBJ2-7
ASSLTGSEQY
>TRBV27|TRBJ2-1
ASSWRLAGVHEQF
>TRBV10-2|TRBJ2-7
ANGPAAYEQY
>TRBV5-1|TRBJ2-1
ASSYDTATSSYNEQF